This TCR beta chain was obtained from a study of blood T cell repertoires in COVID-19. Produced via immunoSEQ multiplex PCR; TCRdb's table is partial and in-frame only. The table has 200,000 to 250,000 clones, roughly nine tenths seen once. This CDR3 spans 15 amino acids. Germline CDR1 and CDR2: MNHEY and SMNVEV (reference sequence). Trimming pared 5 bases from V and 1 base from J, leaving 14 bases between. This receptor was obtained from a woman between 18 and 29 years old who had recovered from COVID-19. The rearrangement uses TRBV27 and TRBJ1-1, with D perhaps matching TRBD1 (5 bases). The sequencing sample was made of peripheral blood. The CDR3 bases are TGTGCCAGCAGTCTGGGGCCAGGAACGAACACTGAAGCTTTCTTT. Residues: CASSLGPGTNTEAFF.